The 17 T cell receptor beta chains listed next were all sequenced from one sample in a study of control samples from healthy donors and cancer patients. Measured with immunoSEQ multiplex PCR; TCRdb has only the in-frame clones, and not every one. This sample has some 45,000 clones, with roughly 90% found just once. The source material was PBMCs. All receptors derive from a woman in her 40s with head and neck cancer.

The rearrangement joins TRBV28 to TRBJ1-5; 7 bases line up with TRBD1. CDR1 and CDR2 from the germline V gene are MDHEN and SYDVKM. The CDR3 runs to 15 residues. The trim removed 0 bases at V and 6 bases at J, leaving 5 bases unmatched. This CDR3 is CASSLWTGMGQPQHF. The DNA of the CDR3 is TGTGCCAGCAGTTTATGGACAGGGATGGGTCAGCCCCAGCATTTT.

V usage is TRBV19 and J usage is TRBJ1-4; D unclear. Deletions cut 5 bases from V and 6 bases from J, with 10 bases between. The CDR3 contains 13 residues. CDR1 and CDR2 from the germline V gene are LNHDA and SQIVND (reference sequence). CDR3 sequence reads: CASSPNRDEKLFF. CDR3 coding DNA: TGTGCCAGTAGTCCAAACAGAGATGAAAAACTGTTTTTT.

This clone is medium-sized (0.01 to 0.1%) by share. This chain joins TRBV30 and TRBJ1-2; 11 bases are shared with TRBD1. The CDR3 runs 15 residues. V shed 4 bases, J shed 4 bases, and the junction held 8 bases outside the gene matches. Germline-derived CDR1 and CDR2 are GTSNPN and SVGIG (reference sequence). The CDR3 bases are TGTGCCTGGAAAACGGCGGGACAGGGGGTCTATGGCTACACCTTC. It codes for CAWKTAGQGVYGYTF.

The chain links TRBV11-2 to TRBJ2-7; tentatively, D is TRBD2 (5 bases). Germline-derived CDR1 and CDR2 are SGHAT and FQNNGV. The CDR3 has 14 residues. V was cut by 5 bases and J by 3 bases, with 14 bases left in between. CDR3 sequence reads: CASSASDGNYEQYF. Written as DNA, the CDR3 is TGTGCCAGCAGCGCCTCGGACGGGAACTACGAGCAGTACTTC.

This clone has a single count. V and J are TRBV4-1 and TRBJ2-3, with 11 bases that match TRBD2. Unmatched junction bases numbered 8, after V lost 6 bases and J lost 0 bases. This CDR3 comprises 17 residues. Per germline, CDR1 MGHRA and CDR2 YSYEKL. CDR3 sequence reads: CASRQLAGVSSTDTQYF. CDR3 sequence (DNA): TGCGCCAGCAGGCAACTAGCGGGGGTATCTAGCACAGATACGCAGTATTTT.

The rearrangement uses TRBV7-6 and TRBJ2-2; unclear D gene. Germline values: CDR1 SGHVS, CDR2 FNYEAQ. The germline V and J ends were trimmed by 4 bases and 6 bases, with 9 bases remaining between them. This CDR3 region has 13 residues. The DNA for the CDR3 is TGTGCCAGCAGCTACTCGGCCGCCGGGGAGCTGTTTTTT. Translating gives CASSYSAAGELFF.

Written as DNA, the CDR3 is TGTGCCAGCAGGACAGGGGGCTCTGGGGCCAACGTCCTGACTTTC. Amino acids: CASRTGGSGANVLTF. The chain couples TRBV6-5 to TRBJ2-6; 9 nucleotides agree with TRBD1. Germline CDR1 reads MNHEY; CDR2 reads SVGAGI. The CDR3 is made up of 15 amino acids. V gave up 6 bases and J gave up 0 bases; unmatched junction bases: 0.

The genes are TRBV7-9 and TRBJ2-2; D tentatively fits TRBD1 or TRBD2 (5 bases each). Per germline, CDR1 SEHNR and CDR2 FQNEAQ (reference sequence). The V gene lost 5 bases and the J gene lost 1 base, with 11 bases spanning the gap. The CDR3 length is 15 residues. The CDR3 reads CASSARDLNTGELFF. CDR3 bases: TGTGCCAGCAGCGCCCGGGACCTGAACACCGGGGAGCTGTTTTTT.

The CDR3 region is CSVDRQGAGNEQFF. The CDR3 DNA follows: TGCAGCGTTGATCGGCAGGGGGCAGGCAATGAGCAGTTCTTC. This chain uses TRBV29-1 with TRBJ2-1, with 8 bases lining up with TRBD1. V shed 3 bases, J shed 6 bases, and the junction held 7 bases outside the gene matches. CDR3 length equals 14 residues. CDR1 and CDR2 from the germline V gene are SQVTM and ANQGSEA.

The chain uses TRBV27 and TRBJ2-7, with 14 positions matching TRBD2. Per the germline V gene, CDR1 is MNHEY and CDR2 is SMNVEV (reference sequence). CDR3 length: 15 residues. Germline trimming cut 5 bases from V and 7 bases from J; bases unmatched to any gene: 7. The CDR3 DNA follows: TGTGCCAGCAGTCCAAGACTAGCGGGAGGGAGGGAGCAGTACTTC. As protein: CASSPRLAGGREQYF.

V usage is TRBV28 and J usage is TRBJ1-2; 7 bases map to TRBD1. The J segment lost 9 bases and the V segment lost 8 bases, leaving 9 bases of the junction unmatched. There are 12 residues in the CDR3. Per the germline V gene, CDR1 is MDHEN and CDR2 is SYDVKM. The CDR3 DNA reads TGTGCCAGCTCTATGACAGGGCCGAGCTACACCTTC. Translating it yields CASSMTGPSYTF.

This clone has only a few counts. V usage is TRBV14 and J usage is TRBJ1-2; a possible D gene is TRBD1 (6 bases). The ends were cut back, 1 base at V and 7 bases at J, with 16 bases in the middle. Germline V gives CDR1 SGHDN, CDR2 FVKESK. This CDR3 spans 15 amino acids. The CDR3 nucleotides are TGTGCCAGCAGCCAAGTTCCGGGGGCGAGTCTTGGCTACACCTTC. Translating gives CASSQVPGASLGYTF.

This rearrangement joins TRBV7-3 to TRBJ2-2; D remains unclear. Germline V gives CDR1 SGHTA, CDR2 FQGTGA. CDR3 size: 12 residues. Trimming took off 4 bases at V and 6 bases at J, with 6 bases between the two ends. DNA for the CDR3: TGTGCCAGCAGCTATGGATCCGGGGAGCTGTTTTTT. Encoded protein: CASSYGSGELFF.

The genes are TRBV11-2 and TRBJ2-7, with D perhaps TRBD2 (5 bases). The V end was cut by 0 bases, the J end by 2 bases, with 23 bases between. The CDR3 spans 19 residues. Germline V gene lookup returns CDR1 SGHAT and CDR2 FQNNGV. DNA of the CDR3: TGTGCCAGCAGCTTAGATCCGGCGGGCCTTGTAACCCCCGCCTACGAGCAGTACTTC. As protein: CASSLDPAGLVTPAYEQYF.

The rearrangement uses TRBV6-5 and TRBJ1-1; no firm D call. Germline CDR1 and CDR2: MNHEY and SVGAGI. V lost 6 bases and J 0 bases, leaving 14 bases between the germline ends. The CDR3 spans 15 residues. The CDR3 sequence: CASSDTQDLNTEAFF. CDR3 nucleotides: TGTGCCAGCAGCGACACCCAGGATTTGAACACTGAAGCTTTCTTT.

The chain carries TRBV6-2 or TRBV6-3 and TRBJ2-2; possible D gene TRBD1, 6 bases. There are 16 residues in the CDR3. The ends were cut back, 2 bases at V and 1 base at J, with 11 bases in the middle. Germline V CDR1 and CDR2: MNHEY, SVGEGT. CDR3 protein: CASSYDRLRNTGELFF. In nucleotides, the CDR3 is TGTGCCAGCAGTTACGACAGGCTGCGGAACACCGGGGAGCTGTTTTTT.

The gene calls are TRBV5-4 and TRBJ2-7; D is undetermined. The germline V gene encodes CDR1 SGHNT and CDR2 YYREEE (reference sequence). V was pared by 0 bases and J by 5 bases, with 15 bases between. The CDR3 has 15 residues. As DNA, the CDR3 is TGTGCCAGCAGCTTGGAAAGGCCCCCGAGCCACGAGCAGTACTTC. It translates to CASSLERPPSHEQYF.